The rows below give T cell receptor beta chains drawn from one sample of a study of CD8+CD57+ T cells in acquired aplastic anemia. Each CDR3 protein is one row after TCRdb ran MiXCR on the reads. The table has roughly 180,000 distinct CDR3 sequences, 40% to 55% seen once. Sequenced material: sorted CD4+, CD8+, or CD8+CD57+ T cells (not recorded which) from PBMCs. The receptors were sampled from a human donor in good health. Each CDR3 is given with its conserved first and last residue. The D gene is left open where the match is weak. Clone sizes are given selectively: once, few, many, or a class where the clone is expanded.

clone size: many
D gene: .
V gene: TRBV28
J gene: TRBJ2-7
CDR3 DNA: TGTGCCAGCAGTGATCGGACTGGATCCTACGAGCAGTACTTC
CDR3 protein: CASSDRTGSYEQYF

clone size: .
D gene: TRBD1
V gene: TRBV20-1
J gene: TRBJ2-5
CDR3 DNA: TGCAGTCCTGGACAGGTGGGAGAGACCCAGTACTTC
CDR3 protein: CSPGQVGETQYF

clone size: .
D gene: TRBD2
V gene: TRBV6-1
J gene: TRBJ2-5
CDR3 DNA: TGTGCCAGCAGGAGACTAGCGGGAGTGATGGGCCAAGAGACCCAGTACTTC
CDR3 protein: CASRRLAGVMGQETQYF

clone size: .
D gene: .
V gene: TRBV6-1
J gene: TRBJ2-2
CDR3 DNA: TGTGCCAGCAACACTAAATTGGGACCGTCGAACACCGGGGAGCTGTTTTTT
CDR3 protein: CASNTKLGPSNTGELFF

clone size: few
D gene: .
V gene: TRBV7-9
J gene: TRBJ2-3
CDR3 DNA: TGTGCCAGCAGCTTCTGGGAGGCAGATACGCAGTATTTT
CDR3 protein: CASSFWEADTQYF

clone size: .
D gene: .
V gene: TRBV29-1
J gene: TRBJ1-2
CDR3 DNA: TGCAGCGTTGAAAAGACAGCCTATGGCTACACCTTC
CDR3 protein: CSVEKTAYGYTF

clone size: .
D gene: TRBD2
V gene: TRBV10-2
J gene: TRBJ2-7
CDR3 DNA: TGCGCCAGCAGTGCCGGACTAGCGGGATCTTGGGGATACGAGCAGTACTTC
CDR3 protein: CASSAGLAGSWGYEQYF

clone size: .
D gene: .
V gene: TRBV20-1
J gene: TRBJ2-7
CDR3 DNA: TGCAGCGGGACCGCCCGCGAGCAGTACTTC
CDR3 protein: CSGTAREQYF

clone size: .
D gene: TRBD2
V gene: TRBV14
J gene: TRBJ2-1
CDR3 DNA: TGTGCCAGCAGCCAAGGTAGCGGGGGGGCCGTAGGTGAGCAGTTCTTC
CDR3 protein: CASSQGSGGAVGEQFF

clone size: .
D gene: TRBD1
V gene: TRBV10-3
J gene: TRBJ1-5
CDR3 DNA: TGTGCCATCAGTGAGGGACAGGGGGCTCAGCCCCAGCATTTT
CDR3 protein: CAISEGQGAQPQHF

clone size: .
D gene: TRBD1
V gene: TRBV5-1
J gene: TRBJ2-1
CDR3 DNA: TGCGCCAGCAGCTTGGCCGTTGGGACAGGGGTCAATGAGCAGTTCTTC
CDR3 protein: CASSLAVGTGVNEQFF

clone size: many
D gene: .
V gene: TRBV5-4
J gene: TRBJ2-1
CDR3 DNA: TGTGCCAGCAGCTTGGCGGACGCGGAGCAGTTCTTC
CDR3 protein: CASSLADAEQFF

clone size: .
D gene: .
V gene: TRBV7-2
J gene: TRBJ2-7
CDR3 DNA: TGTGCCAGCAGCACTAGTCGGACCGCCTACGAGCAGTACTTC
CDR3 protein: CASSTSRTAYEQYF

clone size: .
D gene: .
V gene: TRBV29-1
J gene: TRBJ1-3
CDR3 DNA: TGCAGCGCCGAAACGACAGCCTCTGGAAACACCATATATTTT
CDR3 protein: CSAETTASGNTIYF

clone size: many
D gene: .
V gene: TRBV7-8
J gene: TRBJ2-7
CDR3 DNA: TGTGCCAGCAGCTTAGTTTCGGGCGCCTACGAGCAGTACTTC
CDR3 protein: CASSLVSGAYEQYF

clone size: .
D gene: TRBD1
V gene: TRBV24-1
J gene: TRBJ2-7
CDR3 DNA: TGTGCCACCAGTGCTGTAGGCAGGGGGCCCTCCGACTCCTACGAGCAGTACTTC
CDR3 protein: CATSAVGRGPSDSYEQYF

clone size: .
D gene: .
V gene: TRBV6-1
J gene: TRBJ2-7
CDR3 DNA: TGTGCCAGCAGACCCTGGACAGAGGGTCGCTACGAGCAGTACTTC
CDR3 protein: CASRPWTEGRYEQYF

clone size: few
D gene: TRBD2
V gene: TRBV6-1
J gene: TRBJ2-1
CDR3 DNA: TGTGCCAGCAGTGAAGGAAGACTAGCGGGAAGGGATTCGGATGAGCAGTTCTTC
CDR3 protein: CASSEGRLAGRDSDEQFF

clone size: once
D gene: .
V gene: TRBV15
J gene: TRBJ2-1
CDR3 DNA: TGTGCCACCAGCCGACACAGCTACAATGAGCAGTTCTTC
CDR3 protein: CATSRHSYNEQFF

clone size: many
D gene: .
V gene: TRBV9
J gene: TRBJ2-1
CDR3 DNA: TGTGCCAGCAGCGCCGGACAAAGCTCCTACAATGAGCAGTTCTTC
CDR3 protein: CASSAGQSSYNEQFF

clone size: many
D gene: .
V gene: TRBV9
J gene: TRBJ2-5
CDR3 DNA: TGTGCCAGCAGCGTAGAGGGAACCCGGGGGGAGACCCAGTACTTC
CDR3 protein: CASSVEGTRGETQYF

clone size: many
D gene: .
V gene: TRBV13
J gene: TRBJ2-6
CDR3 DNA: TGTGCCAGCAGCACAAAGGGTACGGCGACTTCGGCTGGGGCCAACGTCCTGACTTTC
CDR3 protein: CASSTKGTATSAGANVLTF

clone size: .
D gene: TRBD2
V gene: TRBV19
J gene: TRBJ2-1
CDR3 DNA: TGTGCCAGTAGTATAGGGGCCGGACTAGCGGGAGGCAATGAGCAGTTCTTC
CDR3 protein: CASSIGAGLAGGNEQFF

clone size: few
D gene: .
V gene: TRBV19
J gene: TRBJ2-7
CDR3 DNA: TGTGCCAGTAGTGTAGGGACGGGATCCTACGAGCAGTACTTC
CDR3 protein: CASSVGTGSYEQYF

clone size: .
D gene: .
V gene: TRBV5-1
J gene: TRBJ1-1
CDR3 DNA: TGCGCCAGCAGCTCGATGAGAGGGAACACTGAAGCTTTCTTT
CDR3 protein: CASSSMRGNTEAFF

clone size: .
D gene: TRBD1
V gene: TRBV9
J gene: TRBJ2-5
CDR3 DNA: TGTGCCAGCAGCCGAGACAGGGCCCAGTACTTC
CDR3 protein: CASSRDRAQYF

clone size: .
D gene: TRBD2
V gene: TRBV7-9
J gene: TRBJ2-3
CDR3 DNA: TGCGCCAGCAGCACCCGACTAGCGGGGGACACAGATACGCAGTATTTT
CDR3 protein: CASSTRLAGDTDTQYF

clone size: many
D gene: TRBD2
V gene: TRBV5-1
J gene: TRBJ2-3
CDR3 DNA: TGCGCCAGCAGCTTGACTAGCGGAACAGATACGCAGTATTTT
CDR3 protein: CASSLTSGTDTQYF

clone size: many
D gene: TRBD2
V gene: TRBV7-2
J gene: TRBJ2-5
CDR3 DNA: TGTGCCAGCAGCTCAAAATGGGGACTACCACAAGAGACCCAGTACTTC
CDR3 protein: CASSSKWGLPQETQYF

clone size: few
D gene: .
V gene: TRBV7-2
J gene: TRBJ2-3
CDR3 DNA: TGTGCCAGCAGCTTAGCCTCCGGTACGCAGTATTTT
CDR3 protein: CASSLASGTQYF

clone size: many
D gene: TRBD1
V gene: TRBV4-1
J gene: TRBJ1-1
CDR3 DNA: TGCGCCAGCAGCCAATACACCACAGGGGACACTGAAGCTTTCTTT
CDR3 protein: CASSQYTTGDTEAFF

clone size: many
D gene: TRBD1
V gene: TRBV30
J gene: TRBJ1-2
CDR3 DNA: TGTGCCTGGAGGACAGGGAAGGTTGGCTACACCTTC
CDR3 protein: CAWRTGKVGYTF

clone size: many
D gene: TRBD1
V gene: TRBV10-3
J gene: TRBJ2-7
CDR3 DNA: TGTGCCAGCAGTGAGTCATCTCCGGGACAGGCTCCTTCCGAGCAGTACTTC
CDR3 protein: CASSESSPGQAPSEQYF

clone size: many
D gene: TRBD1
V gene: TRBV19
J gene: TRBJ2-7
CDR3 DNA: TGTGCCAGTAGACAACAGGGGTCCCACGAGCAGTACTTC
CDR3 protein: CASRQQGSHEQYF

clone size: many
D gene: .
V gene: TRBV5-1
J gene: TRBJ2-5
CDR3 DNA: TGCGCCAGCAGCTTGGCCGGCCGGGGAGAGACCCAGTACTTC
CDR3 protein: CASSLAGRGETQYF

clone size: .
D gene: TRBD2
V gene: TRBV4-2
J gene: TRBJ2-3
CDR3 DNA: TGTGCCAGCAGCCAAGATCTTGGGGGTAGCGGGGGACCCACAGATACGCAGTATTTT
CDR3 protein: CASSQDLGGSGGPTDTQYF

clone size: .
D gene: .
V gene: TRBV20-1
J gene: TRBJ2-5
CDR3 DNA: TGCAGTGCTACCCCGGGAGAGGGGGGCCAAGAGACCCAGTACTTC
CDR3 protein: CSATPGEGGQETQYF

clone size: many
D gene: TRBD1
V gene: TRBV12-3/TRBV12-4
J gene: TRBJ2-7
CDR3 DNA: TGTGCCAGCAGCACTTGGGACAGGGGTTACGAGCAGTACTTC
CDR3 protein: CASSTWDRGYEQYF

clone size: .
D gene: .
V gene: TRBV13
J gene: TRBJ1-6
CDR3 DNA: TGTGCCAGCAGCCCCGACAGGAGTAATTCACCCCTCCACTTT
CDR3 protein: CASSPDRSNSPLHF

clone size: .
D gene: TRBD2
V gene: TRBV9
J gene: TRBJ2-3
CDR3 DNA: TGTGCCAGCAGTGCCAGCGGGGGGCTCAGCACAGATACGCAGTATTTT
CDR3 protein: CASSASGGLSTDTQYF

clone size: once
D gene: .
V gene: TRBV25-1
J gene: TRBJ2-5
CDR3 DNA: TGTGCCAGCCTAAACCAAGAGACCCAGTACTTC
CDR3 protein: CASLNQETQYF